This TCR beta chain derives from a study of T cell responses to AZD1222 COVID-19 vaccine. This clone has just a few counts. The V gene end was trimmed by 1 base and the J gene end by 5 bases; junction bases not matched to a gene: 9. The CDR3 totals 18 residues. The germline V gene has CDR1 MGHRA and CDR2 YSYEKL. Method: immunoSEQ multiplex PCR; TCRdb's copy keeps in-frame clones and lacks some. In the table there are tens of thousands of clones, about 83% of which are singletons. The receptor was isolated from an adult who received the AZD1222 COVID-19 vaccine. The input for sequencing was peripheral blood, taken 28 days after the second AZD1222 dose. The chain couples TRBV4-1 to TRBJ1-5; 12 bases are a match to TRBD1. CDR3 sequence: CASSQGDRGLKGDQPQHF. The CDR3 DNA sequence: TGCGCCAGCAGCCAAGGGGACAGGGGGCTCAAAGGGGATCAGCCCCAGCATTTT.